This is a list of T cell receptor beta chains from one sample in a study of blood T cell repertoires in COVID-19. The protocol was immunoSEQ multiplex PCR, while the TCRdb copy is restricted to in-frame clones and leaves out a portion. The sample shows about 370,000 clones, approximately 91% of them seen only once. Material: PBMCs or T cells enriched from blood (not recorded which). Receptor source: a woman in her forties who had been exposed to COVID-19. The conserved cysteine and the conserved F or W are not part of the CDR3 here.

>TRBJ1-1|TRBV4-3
ASSQGLDRGNTEAF
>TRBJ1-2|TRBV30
AWRGFDRGRGYT
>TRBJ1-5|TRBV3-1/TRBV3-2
ASSLGRDQPQH
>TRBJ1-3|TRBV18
ASSPSPGQNSGNTIY
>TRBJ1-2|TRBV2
ASSATVGGYT
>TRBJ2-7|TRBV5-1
ASSRGGDSGQY
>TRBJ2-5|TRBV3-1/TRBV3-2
ASSPLAGGRETQY
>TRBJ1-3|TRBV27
ASSLRGTFSGNTIY
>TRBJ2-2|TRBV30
AWSVMLAQGELF
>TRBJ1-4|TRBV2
ASRTGGTNEKLF
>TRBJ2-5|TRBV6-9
ASSYGLQLQETQY
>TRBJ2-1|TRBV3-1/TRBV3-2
ASSQERVLAGLNEQF
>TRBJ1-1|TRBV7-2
ASSPMTGSGGTEAF
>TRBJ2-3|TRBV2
ASSEASGGDTQY
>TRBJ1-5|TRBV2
ASSQGDQPQH
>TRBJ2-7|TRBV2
ASGQSESYEQY
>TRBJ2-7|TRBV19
ASSKAGTYEQY
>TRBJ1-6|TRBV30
AWGTVSYNSPLH
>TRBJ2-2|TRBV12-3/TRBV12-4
ASSPRNTGELF
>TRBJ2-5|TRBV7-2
ASSSGTEGTQY
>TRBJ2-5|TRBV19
ASSILRTSGSRETQY
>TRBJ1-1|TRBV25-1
ASSESRDREEAF
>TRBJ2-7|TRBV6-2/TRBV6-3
ASSPVPGIPYEQY
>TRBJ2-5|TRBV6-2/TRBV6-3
ASSSPGLGRGAGGIGKTQY
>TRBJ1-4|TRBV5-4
ASSPRIGEKLF
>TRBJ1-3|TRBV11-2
ASSLIGGYVSSGNTIY
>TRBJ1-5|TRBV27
ASSFRDSRQPQH
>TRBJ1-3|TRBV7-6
ASSLYRADYRGIASGNTIY
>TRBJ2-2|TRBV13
ASTLDRNTGELF
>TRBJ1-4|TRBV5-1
ASRRTQGDEKLF
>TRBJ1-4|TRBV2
ASSGREYEKLF
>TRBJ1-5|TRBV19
ASSIAGQIN
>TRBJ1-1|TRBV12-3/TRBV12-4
ASSVGRQDSH
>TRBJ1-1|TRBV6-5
ASQPKQAVPTEAF
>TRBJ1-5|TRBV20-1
SASDGGNQPQH
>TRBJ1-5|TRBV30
AWRDQGKSNQPQH
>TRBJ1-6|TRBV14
ASSQQTGGGSPLH
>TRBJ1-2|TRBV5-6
ASIPRGRASYGYT
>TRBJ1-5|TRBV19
ASSIDRGGTQPQH
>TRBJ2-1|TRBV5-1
ASSLGDTTYNEQF
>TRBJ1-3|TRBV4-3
ASSQSPGSNSGNTIY
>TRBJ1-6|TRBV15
AASTGRNSPLH
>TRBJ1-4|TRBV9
ASTSQGKTNEKLF
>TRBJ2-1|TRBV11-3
ASSLGSGRSYNEQF
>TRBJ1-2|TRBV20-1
SASRANYGYT
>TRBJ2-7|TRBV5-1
ASSYRAGAYEQY
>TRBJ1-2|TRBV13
ASSPFFGGGNYGYT
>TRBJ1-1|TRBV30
AWSVEGRKAF
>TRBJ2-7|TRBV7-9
ASSPRTGASSYEQY
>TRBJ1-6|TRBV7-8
ASSLGDINSPLH
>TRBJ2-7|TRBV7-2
ASSLASDSSYEQY
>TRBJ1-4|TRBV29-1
SVRGQGFNGEKLF
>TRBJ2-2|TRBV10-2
ASLGGAGTGELF
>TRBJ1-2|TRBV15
ATSLGGSAGGYT
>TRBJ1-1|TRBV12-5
ASGLGDSYQIVLNTEAF
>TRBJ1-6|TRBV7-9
ASSLGGISNSPLH
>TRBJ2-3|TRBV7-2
ASSLGSSLDTDTQY